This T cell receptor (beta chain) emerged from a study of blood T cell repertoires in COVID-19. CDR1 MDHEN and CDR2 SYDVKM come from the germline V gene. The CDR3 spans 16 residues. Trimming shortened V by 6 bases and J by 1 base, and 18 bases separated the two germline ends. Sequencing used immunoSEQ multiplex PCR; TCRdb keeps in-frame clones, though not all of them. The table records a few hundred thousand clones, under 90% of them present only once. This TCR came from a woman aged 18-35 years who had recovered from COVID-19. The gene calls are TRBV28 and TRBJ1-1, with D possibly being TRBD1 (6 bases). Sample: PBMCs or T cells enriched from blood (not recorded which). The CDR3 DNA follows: TGTGCCAGCAGCTCACAGGGTGGAAGGGCGAACACTGAAGCTTTCTTT. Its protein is CASSSQGGRANTEAFF.